This TCR beta chain derives from a study of blood T cells in healthy people across ages. General study results and limits: There was no known CMV status for donors, so expanded clonotype changes were possibly confounded. A strong correlation was seen between TCR beta diversity and naive T cell percentage.

PCR was performed a second time for about 7 to 11 cycles using a sample-barcoded 5' primer and a J-beta primer mix. TCRdb reprocessed the 5' RACE reads via MiXCR and lists one record per CDR3 protein. The profile shows about 1,500,000 distinct CDR3 sequences, under 30% of them singletons. The CDR3 spans 13 residues. V lost 6 bases, J lost 4 bases, and 9 bases lay in between. With regard to this clonotype: The antigen remains unidentified.

The chain joins TRBV12-3 or TRBV12-4 to TRBJ1-4; D ambiguous. The receptor's source is a woman aged 30 to 39 in good health. What was sequenced was blood. CDR3 sequence: CASRTRNNEKLFF. For the CDR3, the DNA is TGTGCCAGCAGGACAAGGAATAATGAAAAACTGTTTTTT.